These 21 T cell receptor beta chains were all obtained from the same sample, sequenced in a study of post-analysis software for immune sequencing data. Broader study findings: TRBV5-6, TRBV5-1 and TRBV20-1 were among 4 or 5 TRBV segments more frequent in patients than controls.

cDNA libraries of TCR beta carried unique molecular identifiers. TCRdb reanalysed the PCR reads using MiXCR and keeps one entry per CDR3 protein. The sample comprises 450,000 to 650,000 distinct CDR3 sequences, around 44% of which are singletons, and about 1.8% rests with the top ten. Antigens for these TCRs are unknown. What was sequenced was blood. The receptors here all came from a girl aged 10 to 17 with multiple sclerosis.

This clonotype was observed a handful of times. This rearrangement joins TRBV6-5 to TRBJ1-2; 7 bases line up with TRBD1. CDR1 is MNHEY, CDR2 SVGAGI, per germline. This CDR3 region has 13 residues. V dropped 5 bases and J dropped 8; count of bases not matched to a gene: 8. This chain's CDR3 is CASSGGTVEGYTF. In DNA, the CDR3 is TGTGCCAGCAGTGGTGGGACAGTCGAAGGCTACACCTTC.

The chain employs TRBV5-1 and TRBJ2-7; D ambiguous. This CDR3 is built from 14 residues. V lost 2 bases, J lost 3 bases, and 12 bases lay in between. In germline, CDR1 is SGHRS, CDR2 YFSETQ. The CDR3 spells CASSFRLPYYEQYF. The CDR3 DNA sequence: TGCGCCAGCAGCTTTAGGCTACCCTACTACGAGCAGTACTTC.

The chain is built from TRBV6-5 and TRBJ2-5, with D perhaps TRBD2 (6 bases). The germline V gene has CDR1 MNHEY and CDR2 SVGAGI. The CDR3 length is 13 residues. V was trimmed by 2 bases and J by 7 bases, leaving 11 bases between them. In DNA form, the CDR3 reads TGTGCCAGCAGTTACGAGGGAGGAGGGACCCAGTACTTC. It is translated as CASSYEGGGTQYF.

The gene calls are TRBV11-2 and TRBJ1-2; D gene uncertain. The CDR3 covers 15 residues. Germline CDR1 SGHAT, CDR2 FQNNGV. V gave up 5 bases and J gave up 4 bases, with 17 bases separating them. The CDR3 protein is CASSPPAGSGYGYTF. The CDR3 nucleotides read TGTGCCAGCAGCCCTCCGGCGGGCTCGGGCTATGGCTACACCTTC.

CDR3 sequence: CAWSYPPGYTF. The CDR3 DNA reads as TGTGCCTGGAGTTATCCCCCTGGCTACACCTTC. The rearrangement uses TRBV30 and TRBJ1-2; D call uncertain. The length of the CDR3 is 11 residues. V lost 2 bases and J lost 7, with 8 bases in between. In germline, CDR1 is GTSNPN, CDR2 SVGIG (reference sequence). Combining the CDR3 with reference TRBV30 and TRBJ1-2 gives the whole variable domain SQTIHQWPATLVQPVGSPLSLECTVEGTSNPNLYWYRQAAGRGLQLLFYSVGIGQISSEVPQNLSASRPQDRQFILSSKKLLLSDSGFYLCAWSYPPGYTFGSGTRLTVV.

The chain carries TRBV5-1 and TRBJ2-4; D not certain. CDR1 is SGHRS and CDR2 is YFSETQ in the germline V gene. Between the trimmed V and J ends, which lost 0 bases and 2 bases, there was a span of 6 bases. CDR3 length: 14 residues. CDR3 in amino acids: CASSLEQTKNIQYF. In nucleotides, the CDR3 is TGCGCCAGCAGCTTGGAACAGACCAAAAACATTCAGTACTTC.

The J gene is TRBJ1-6, the V gene TRBV7-6; TRBD1 is a possible D gene (6 bases). V lost 7 bases, J lost 1 base, and 17 bases lay in between. CDR1 and CDR2 (germline): SGHVS, FNYEAQ. CDR3 length equals 17 residues. CDR3 in amino acids: CASNPGVRGSYNSPLHF. The CDR3 coding sequence is TGTGCCAGCAACCCGGGAGTCAGGGGATCCTATAATTCACCCCTCCACTTT.

The table lists this clonotype with a few counts. The rearrangement joins TRBV20-1 to TRBJ2-5, with 7 bases lining up with TRBD2. The CDR3 has 15 residues. J was trimmed by 3 bases and V by 5 bases; bases with no gene match: 12. Per germline, CDR1 DFQATT and CDR2 SNEGSKA (reference sequence). The CDR3 coding sequence is TGCAGTGCTGGGATATTCGGGGGGATGGAAGAGACCCAGTACTTC. The encoded protein is CSAGIFGGMEETQYF.

As for this clonotype: This may be a read error: a much more frequent sequence differs by one nucleotide. The V call is TRBV6-5, the J call TRBJ2-7; 8 nucleotides align to TRBD1. The CDR3 loop spans 14 amino acids. Looked up from germline, CDR1 is MNHEY and CDR2 is SVGAGI. Losses at the gene ends were 6 bases for V and 5 bases for J; bases not matched to a gene: 9. CDR3 amino acids: CASRSDRGMDEQYF. The CDR3 DNA reads TGTGCCAGCAGGTCCGACAGGGGAATGGACGAGCAGTACTTC.

The chain recombines TRBV20-1 with TRBJ2-1, with TRBD2 matching 9 bases. V shed 6 bases and J 4 bases; nucleotides not matched to a gene: 13. The CDR3 is 16 amino acids. The V gene's germline CDR1 is DFQATT and CDR2 SNEGSKA (reference sequence). The CDR3 sequence is CSASGTGGRAYNEQFF. CDR3 coding DNA: TGCAGTGCCTCCGGGACGGGCGGGAGGGCATACAATGAGCAGTTCTTC.

The CDR3: CASSPQGRNTEAFF. The CDR3 DNA reads TGTGCCAGCAGCCCACAGGGGCGGAACACTGAAGCTTTCTTT. The V call is TRBV7-9, the J call TRBJ1-1, with 7 bases fitting TRBD1. The germline gives CDR1 SEHNR, CDR2 FQNEAQ (reference sequence). After removal of 5 bases from V and 1 base from J, the junction contained 4 bases not matched to a gene. The length of the CDR3 is 14 residues.

The rearrangement uses TRBV5-1 and TRBJ2-1; 7 nucleotides align to TRBD2. Judging by the DNA end, TRBJ2-7 fits better; the J call may be wrong. The CDR3 sequence is 16 residues long. Germline CDR1 and CDR2: SGHRS and YFSETQ. CDR3 nucleotides: TGCGCCAGCAGCTTGGTAGGCGGGAGTATCGACAATGAGCAGTACTTC. Its translation is CASSLVGGSIDNEQYF.

The chain has TRBV20-1 and TRBJ2-1; TRBD1 might be the D (6 bases). Per germline, CDR1 DFQATT and CDR2 SNEGSKA (reference sequence). Trimming pared 6 bases from V and 0 bases from J, leaving 12 bases between. The CDR3 extends over 14 amino acids. This chain's CDR3 is CSARDTTSYNEQFF. CDR3 sequence (DNA): TGCAGTGCAAGGGACACCACCTCCTACAATGAGCAGTTCTTC.

The gene calls are TRBV3-1 and TRBJ2-5; possibly TRBD1 for D (6 bases). V lost 0 bases to trimming and J lost 2 bases, with 13 bases between them. From germline, CDR1 is LGHDT and CDR2 YNNKEL (reference sequence). The CDR3 is 16 residues long. CDR3 nucleotide sequence: TGTGCCAGCAGCCAAGATCCAGCAGGGGAACAAGAGACCCAGTACTTC. Protein: CASSQDPAGEQETQYF.

V gene TRBV7-6 combines with J gene TRBJ2-1; perhaps TRBD2 as D (5 bases). Trimming cost V 5 bases and J 9 bases, with 11 bases left between them. CDR3 size: 12 residues. Germline V gene sequence: CDR1 SGHVS, CDR2 FNYEAQ. The CDR3 nucleotides are TGTGCCAGCAGCCCCGGAGGAGGTGAGCAGTTCTTC. Protein sequence: CASSPGGGEQFF.

V is TRBV20-1 and J is TRBJ2-3; D possibly corresponds to TRBD2 (6 bases). V dropped 0 bases and J dropped 6 bases, with 16 bases sitting between them. CDR3 length equals 15 residues. Germline CDR1 DFQATT, CDR2 SNEGSKA (reference sequence). The CDR3 sequence: CSARDLGQGRDTQYF. The DNA for the CDR3 is TGCAGTGCTAGAGATCTCGGGCAAGGGAGGGATACGCAGTATTTT.

This clonotype has just a few counts. The chain is built from TRBV10-2 and TRBJ1-1; D is unresolved. The length of the CDR3 is 13 residues. Trimming took off 7 bases at V and 7 bases at J, with 16 bases between the two ends. The germline V gene has CDR1 WSHSY and CDR2 SAAADI. In DNA, the CDR3 is TGCGCCAGCAAGCTCGCGGGAACCGATGAAGCTTTCTTT. As protein: CASKLAGTDEAFF.

This clonotype has just one count. This rearrangement joins TRBV12-3 or TRBV12-4 to TRBJ2-5, with D possibly TRBD1 on 7 matching bases. TRBJ2-7 matches the DNA end more closely, so the J call is doubtful. This CDR3 is 13 amino acids long. The CDR3 protein is CASSLARDSEQYF. Here the CDR3 DNA reads TGTGCCAGCAGTTTAGCGCGGGACAGCGAGCAGTACTTC.

The chain uses TRBV7-9 and TRBJ2-5; D remains unclear. The CDR3 is 16 amino acids. V was trimmed by 2 bases and J by 2 bases, leaving 15 bases between them. Germline V gene lookup returns CDR1 SEHNR and CDR2 FQNEAQ (reference sequence). As DNA, the CDR3 is TGTGCCAGCAGCTTATCGGGCAGGACCAGACAAGAGACCCAGTACTTC. This translates into CASSLSGRTRQETQYF.

J is TRBJ2-5 and V is TRBV20-1; the D gene is possibly TRBD2 (7 bases). Trimming pared 6 bases from V and 2 bases from J, leaving 22 bases between. CDR3 length equals 16 residues. CDR1 is DFQATT, CDR2 SNEGSKA, per germline (reference sequence). CDR3 region: CSAQLREGETQETQYF. The CDR3 nucleotides are TGCAGTGCCCAGCTGAGGGAGGGGGAAACTCAAGAGACCCAGTACTTC.

The rearrangement links TRBV12-3 or TRBV12-4 to TRBJ2-1, with TRBD1 matching 7 bases. The CDR3 contains 12 residues. J gave up 8 bases and V 6 bases, and 4 bases lay outside the gene matches. The CDR3, as DNA: TGTGCCAGCAGCCAACAGGGGTATGAGCAGTTCTTC. This codes for CASSQQGYEQFF.